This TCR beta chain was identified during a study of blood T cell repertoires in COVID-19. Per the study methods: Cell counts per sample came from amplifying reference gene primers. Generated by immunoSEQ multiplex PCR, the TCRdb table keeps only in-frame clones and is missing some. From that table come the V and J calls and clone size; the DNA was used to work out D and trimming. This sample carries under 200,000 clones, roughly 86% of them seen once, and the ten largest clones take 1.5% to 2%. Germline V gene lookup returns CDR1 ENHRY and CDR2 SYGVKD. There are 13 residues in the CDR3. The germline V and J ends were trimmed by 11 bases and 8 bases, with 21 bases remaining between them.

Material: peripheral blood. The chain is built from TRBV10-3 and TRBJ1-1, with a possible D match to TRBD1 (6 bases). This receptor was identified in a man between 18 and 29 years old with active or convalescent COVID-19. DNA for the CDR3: TGTGCCGTCGGAAGGACAGAACCACCCGAAGCTTTCTTT. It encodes CAVGRTEPPEAFF.